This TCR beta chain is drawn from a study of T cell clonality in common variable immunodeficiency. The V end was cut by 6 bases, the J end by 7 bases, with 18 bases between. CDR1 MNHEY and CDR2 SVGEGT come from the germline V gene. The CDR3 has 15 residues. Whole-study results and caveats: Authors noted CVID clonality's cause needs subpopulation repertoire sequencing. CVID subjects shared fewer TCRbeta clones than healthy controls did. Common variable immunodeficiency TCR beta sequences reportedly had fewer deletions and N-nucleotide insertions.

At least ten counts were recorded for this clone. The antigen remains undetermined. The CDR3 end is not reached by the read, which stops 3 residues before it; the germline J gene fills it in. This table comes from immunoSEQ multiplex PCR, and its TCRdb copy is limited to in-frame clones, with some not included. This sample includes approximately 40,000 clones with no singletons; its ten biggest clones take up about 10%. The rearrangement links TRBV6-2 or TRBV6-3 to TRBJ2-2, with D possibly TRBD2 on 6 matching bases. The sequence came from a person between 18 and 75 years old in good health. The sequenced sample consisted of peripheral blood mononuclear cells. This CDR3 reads CASSRRLEPDGELFF. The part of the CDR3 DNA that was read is TGTGCCAGCAGCCGGCGACTAGAACCTGACGGGGAG.